This is a list of T cell receptor beta chains from one sample in a study of blood T cells in healthy people across ages. TCRdb reprocessed the 5' RACE reads with MiXCR, giving one entry per CDR3 protein. The repertoire includes 1.5 million to 2 million distinct CDR3 sequences, about 28% of them detected once, and approximately 7.7% sits in the top ten. Material for sequencing was blood. These receptors originate from a woman aged 25 to 45 in good health. CDR3s include the opening cysteine and the closing phenylalanine or tryptophan. A D gene is named only where the DNA matches it firmly. Where a row states a size, it is once, few, many or the class of an expanded clone; other rows omit it.

cdr3_aa cdr3_nt v_call clone_size d_call j_call
CASSQGLAGGKGQDTQYF TGTGCCAGCAGCCAAGGACTAGCGGGGGGTAAGGGGCAGGATACGCAGTATTTT TRBV7-3 - TRBD2 TRBJ2-3
CSARGGDRGRTNYGYTF TGCAGTGCTAGAGGTGGGGACAGGGGGAGAACTAACTATGGCTACACCTTC TRBV20-1 - TRBD1 TRBJ1-2
CSATRTSGVRGYTF TGCAGTGCTACCCGAACCTCAGGGGTCCGCGGCTACACCTTC TRBV20-1 few - TRBJ1-2
CASSPTGKAKGTQYF TGTGCCAGCAGCCCCACGGGAAAGGCAAAGGGTACGCAGTATTTT TRBV7-2 - - TRBJ2-3
CATSRDFNTIYF TGTGCCACCAGCAGAGATTTCAACACCATATATTTT TRBV15 - - TRBJ1-3
CASRDQGQRTDTQYF TGTGCCAGCAGAGACCAAGGACAGCGCACAGATACGCAGTATTTT TRBV7-9 - - TRBJ2-3
CASSFTSSQQETQYF TGTGCCAGCAGTTTTACATCTTCACAGCAAGAGACCCAGTACTTC TRBV12-3/TRBV12-4 - - TRBJ2-5
CASSKNSGGGEKLFF TGTGCCAGCAGTAAGAATAGCGGGGGAGGCGAAAAACTGTTTTTT TRBV2 few - TRBJ1-4
CASSHGAYEQYF TGTGCCAGCAGCCACGGCGCCTACGAGCAGTACTTC TRBV12-3/TRBV12-4 few - TRBJ2-7
CASSSGEDTQYF TGTGCCAGCAGCTCGGGGGAAGATACGCAGTATTTT TRBV7-9 few - TRBJ2-3
CASSPITFTYNERFF TGTGCCAGCTCACCGATAACCTTCACCTACAATGAGCGGTTCTTC TRBV18 - - TRBJ2-1
CASSYRREGSYEQYF TGTGCCAGCAGTTATCGGCGGGAGGGATCCTACGAGCAGTACTTC TRBV6-2/TRBV6-3 - TRBD2 TRBJ2-7
CASSAEAASEAFF TGCGCCAGCAGCGCCGAGGCGGCAAGTGAAGCTTTCTTT TRBV5-1 once - TRBJ1-1
CASSPALTWANYGYTF TGTGCCAGCAGTCCCGCCCTCACATGGGCGAACTATGGCTACACCTTC TRBV27 many - TRBJ1-2
CASRGEGSNQPQHF TGTGCCAGCAGGGGAGAGGGGAGCAATCAGCCCCAGCATTTT TRBV6-6 once - TRBJ1-5
CASSLGGRTGYTF TGTGCCAGCAGCTTAGGAGGCAGGACTGGCTACACCTTC TRBV7-2 - - TRBJ1-2
CSVEGVLSYEQYF TGCAGCGTTGAAGGGGTCCTCTCCTACGAGCAGTACTTC TRBV29-1 - - TRBJ2-7
CASSDGEYSNQPRHF TGTGCCAGCAGTGACGGAGAGTATAGCAATCAGCCCCGGCATTTT TRBV7-9 once - TRBJ1-5
CASSLWTGRETQYF TGTGCCAGCAGTTTATGGACCGGTCGGGAGACCCAGTACTTC TRBV12-3/TRBV12-4 few - TRBJ2-5
CASSHPGQGEYEQYF TGTGCCAGCAGCCACCCGGGACAGGGTGAGTACGAGCAGTACTTC TRBV27 - TRBD1 TRBJ2-7
CASSLEGTATGELFF TGTGCCAGCAGCTTAGAGGGGACGGCCACCGGGGAGCTGTTTTTT TRBV11-2 few - TRBJ2-2
CASSLLAGRKSYNEQFF TGTGCCAGCAGCCTTCTAGCGGGAAGGAAGTCCTACAATGAGCAGTTCTTC TRBV11-2 - TRBD2 TRBJ2-1
CASSTREDTPYF TGCGCCAGCAGCACCCGAGAAGATACGCCGTATTTT TRBV4-1 - - TRBJ2-3
CASSRDRPTVAKDTQYF TGTGCCAGCAGTAGGGACAGGCCAACGGTTGCCAAAGATACGCAGTATTTT TRBV27 once TRBD1 TRBJ2-3
CASSLFRPDPRDEQYF TGTGCCAGCAGTTTATTCCGTCCGGACCCGCGGGACGAGCAGTACTTC TRBV28 few - TRBJ2-7
CSVEDSFYGYTF TGCAGCGTTGAAGACAGCTTCTATGGCTACACCTTC TRBV29-1 many - TRBJ1-2
CSARELAGGQVGTRYEQYF TGCAGTGCTAGAGAGCTGGCAGGCGGGCAAGTAGGTACTAGGTACGAGCAGTACTTC TRBV20-1 - - TRBJ2-7
CAIRPGSTGNEKLFF TGTGCCATCAGACCCGGGTCAACGGGGAATGAAAAACTGTTTTTT TRBV10-3 - - TRBJ1-4
CASSLGQMGQPQHF TGTGCCAGCAGCTTGGGGCAGATGGGTCAGCCCCAGCATTTT TRBV7-9 few - TRBJ1-5
CASSLAGIGTEAYF TGTGCCAGCAGTTTAGCAGGTATCGGCACTGAAGCTTACTTT TRBV12-3/TRBV12-4 - - TRBJ1-1
CASSLGGRRGDTQYF TGTGCCAGCAGCCTAGGGGGACGCCGTGGGGATACGCAGTATTTT TRBV2 - - TRBJ2-3
CATSGGARGENTEAFF TGTGCCACCAGCGGCGGGGCGCGAGGAGAGAACACTGAAGCTTTCTTT TRBV15 - - TRBJ1-1
CASSLTSGGVSGANVLTF TGTGCCAGCAGCTTAACATCAGGGGGTGTATCTGGGGCCAACGTCCTGACTTTC TRBV7-3 many TRBD1 TRBJ2-6
CASSVGTFPGQGTQETLYF TGTGCCAGCAGCGTAGGGACTTTCCCGGGACAGGGGACCCAAGAGACCCTGTACTTC TRBV9 - TRBD1 TRBJ2-5
CSAPGYYGTDTQYF TGCAGTGCTCCTGGATATTATGGAACAGATACGCAGTATTTT TRBV20-1 many - TRBJ2-3
CASSNTGHSSYEQYF TGTGCCAGCAGCAACACGGGACACAGCTCCTACGAGCAGTACTTC TRBV28 few - TRBJ2-7
CAWSVERGVGGETQYF TGTGCCTGGAGTGTGGAGCGGGGGGTGGGAGGAGAGACCCAGTACTTC TRBV30 few TRBD2 TRBJ2-5
CSARGSGTVQPQHF TGCAGTGCTAGAGGGTCAGGGACGGTCCAGCCCCAGCATTTT TRBV20-1 few - TRBJ1-5
CASSAGTDGYTF TGTGCCAGCAGCGCTGGGACGGATGGCTACACCTTC TRBV7-9 many - TRBJ1-2
CSVEDPGGDRPDSYEQYF TGCAGCGTTGAAGATCCGGGGGGAGACAGGCCCGACTCCTACGAGCAGTACTTC TRBV29-1 many - TRBJ2-7
CAISEGDRGIQQPQHF TGTGCCATCAGTGAAGGGGACAGGGGGATACAACAGCCCCAGCATTTT TRBV10-3 - TRBD1 TRBJ1-5
CASSLALGEVYYGYTF TGTGCCAGCAGCTTAGCGCTGGGGGAGGTCTACTATGGCTACACCTTC TRBV7-2 - - TRBJ1-2
CASRRDRGYTF TGTGCCAGCCGACGGGACAGGGGTTACACCTTC TRBV7-9 - TRBD1 TRBJ1-2
CASSQDLSEGNGKQETQYF TGTGCCAGCAGCCAAGATTTGTCAGAGGGGAACGGGAAACAAGAGACCCAGTACTTC TRBV3-1 - - TRBJ2-5
CASARISGNTIYF TGTGCCAGCGCGCGGATCTCTGGAAACACCATATATTTT TRBV6-1 - - TRBJ1-3
CASSPGGNDSPLHF TGTGCCAGCAGCCCAGGGGGCAACGATTCACCCCTCCACTTT TRBV7-9 - TRBD1 TRBJ1-6
CASSVVLQAVAFF TGTGCCAGCAGCGTAGTTCTACAGGCTGTTGCTTTCTTT TRBV9 - - TRBJ1-1
CASSPLLGNEKLFF TGTGCCAGCAGTCCCCTCCTGGGGAATGAAAAACTGTTTTTT TRBV12-3/TRBV12-4 few - TRBJ1-4
CAEGRAGGLSEQFF TGTGCAGAGGGGAGAGCGGGGGGGCTCAGTGAGCAGTTCTTC TRBV28 - TRBD2 TRBJ2-1
CASIFGGRMNTEAFF TGTGCCAGCATTTTCGGGGGGCGTATGAACACTGAAGCTTTCTTT TRBV28 - - TRBJ1-1
CASTLWGSTYTGELFF TGTGCCAGCACCCTCTGGGGGTCGACTTACACCGGGGAGCTGTTTTTT TRBV12-3/TRBV12-4 many - TRBJ2-2
CASSSRRPSYEQYF TGCGCCAGCAGCTCTAGAAGGCCGTCCTACGAGCAGTACTTC TRBV5-1 - - TRBJ2-7
CSARALQNEKLFF TGCAGTGCTAGAGCCTTGCAGAATGAAAAACTGTTTTTT TRBV20-1 - - TRBJ1-4
CASSSRPGEYEQYF TGCGCCAGCAGCTCCCGTCCAGGGGAGTACGAGCAGTACTTC TRBV5-1 many - TRBJ2-7
CASSSAGTGLSYEQYF TGTGCCAGCAGTTCCGCCGGGACAGGCCTGTCCTACGAGCAGTACTTC TRBV28 - TRBD1 TRBJ2-7
CASSMGSKQYF TGTGCCAGTAGTATGGGAAGTAAGCAGTACTTC TRBV19 - - TRBJ2-7
CASSLVEGRETQYF TGTGCCAGCAGCTTAGTAGAGGGGCGAGAGACCCAGTACTTC TRBV7-9 few - TRBJ2-5
CASVKGWSYEQYF TGTGCCAGCGTTAAGGGGTGGTCCTACGAGCAGTACTTC TRBV2 few - TRBJ2-7
CASSITTVQETQYF TGTGCCAGTAGTATAACGACGGTTCAAGAGACCCAGTACTTC TRBV19 - - TRBJ2-5
CASTQSNQPQHF TGTGCCAGCACACAAAGCAATCAGCCCCAGCATTTT TRBV28 - - TRBJ1-5